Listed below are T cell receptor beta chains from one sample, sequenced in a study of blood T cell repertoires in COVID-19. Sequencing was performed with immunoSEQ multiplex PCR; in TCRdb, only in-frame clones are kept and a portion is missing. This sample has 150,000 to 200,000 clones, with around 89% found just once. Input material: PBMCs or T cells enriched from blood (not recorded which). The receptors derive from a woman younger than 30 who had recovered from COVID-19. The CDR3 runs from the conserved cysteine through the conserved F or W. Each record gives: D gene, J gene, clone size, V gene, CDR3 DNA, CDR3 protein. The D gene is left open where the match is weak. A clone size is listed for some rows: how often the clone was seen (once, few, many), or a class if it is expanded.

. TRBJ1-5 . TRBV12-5 TGTGCTAGTGGTTCACAGCCCCAGCATTTT CASGSQPQHF
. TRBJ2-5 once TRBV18 TGTGCCAGCTCTCCCTCAGAGACCCAGTACTTC CASSPSETQYF
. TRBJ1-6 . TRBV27 TGTGCCAGCAGTTTATCGTACCAGGGGAGCTCCTATAATTCACCCCTCCACTTT CASSLSYQGSSYNSPLHF
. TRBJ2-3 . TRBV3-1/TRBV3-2 TGTGCCAGCAGCGGGAGGCGGGAAAGCACAGATACGCAGTATTTT CASSGRRESTDTQYF
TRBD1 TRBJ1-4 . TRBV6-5 TGTGCCAGCAACACAGGACAGGGGGAAAAACTGTTTTTT CASNTGQGEKLFF
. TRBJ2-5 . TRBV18 TGTGCCAGCTCACCACCGAGTACAGAGACCCAGTACTTC CASSPPSTETQYF
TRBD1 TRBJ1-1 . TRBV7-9 TGTGCCAGCAGCCCTGGGACAGCCCACACTGAAGCTTTCTTT CASSPGTAHTEAFF
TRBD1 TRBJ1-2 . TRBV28 TGTGCCAGCAGTTACCGGGACAGGGGGGTTGGGGGCTACACCTTC CASSYRDRGVGGYTF
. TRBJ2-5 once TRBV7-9 TGTGCCAGCAGCTCTACCAGGGAGACCCAGTACTTC CASSSTRETQYF
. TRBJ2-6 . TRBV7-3 TGTGCCAGCAGCTTTTGGGGCTCCGGGGCCAACGTCCTGACTTTC CASSFWGSGANVLTF